The rows below give T cell receptor beta chains drawn from one sample of a study of blood T cell repertoires in COVID-19. Assay: immunoSEQ multiplex PCR; the TCRdb copy retains only in-frame clones and omits some. The repertoire consists of about 200,000 clones, with more than 85% occurring once and the leading ten covering 0.7% to 0.85%. Sequenced: peripheral blood. Receptors originate from a man between 60 and 75 years old with COVID-19, enrolled during active disease. CDR3s include the opening cysteine and the closing phenylalanine or tryptophan. Each record gives: V gene, J gene, clone size, D gene, CDR3 DNA, CDR3 protein. D genes are given only for firm matches. Clone size is stated in some rows and not others, as once, few, many or a class when expanded.

v_call: TRBV5-1; j_call: TRBJ2-7; clone_size: NA; d_call: TRBD1; cdr3_nt: TGCGCCAGCAGCACCGGGACAGGGAGCTCCTACGAGCAGTACTTC; cdr3_aa: CASSTGTGSSYEQYF
v_call: TRBV6-5; j_call: TRBJ1-1; clone_size: NA; d_call: TRBD1; cdr3_nt: TGTGCCAGCAGCAGACAGGGGAGCACTGAAGCTTTCTTT; cdr3_aa: CASSRQGSTEAFF
v_call: TRBV4-1; j_call: TRBJ1-2; clone_size: NA; d_call: NA; cdr3_nt: TGCGCCAGCAGCCAAGGTCCAGGCCCCACCTATGGCTACACCTTC; cdr3_aa: CASSQGPGPTYGYTF
v_call: TRBV7-9; j_call: TRBJ2-2; clone_size: NA; d_call: TRBD1; cdr3_nt: TGTGCCAGCAGCTTAAGTCTGGGGCCTGACAGGGCAAACACCGGGGAGCTGTTTTTT; cdr3_aa: CASSLSLGPDRANTGELFF
v_call: TRBV5-4; j_call: TRBJ1-2; clone_size: NA; d_call: NA; cdr3_nt: TGTGCCAGCAGCTTACAAGGACTGAACTATGGCTACACCTTC; cdr3_aa: CASSLQGLNYGYTF
v_call: TRBV7-7; j_call: TRBJ2-5; clone_size: once; d_call: NA; cdr3_nt: TGTGCTAGCAGCTCCCTTGGAACTGGGAGGCAAGAGACCCAGTACTTC; cdr3_aa: CASSSLGTGRQETQYF
v_call: TRBV3-1/TRBV3-2; j_call: TRBJ1-1; clone_size: NA; d_call: NA; cdr3_nt: TGTGCCAGCAGCCAATACCGGGACGGGGGCACTGAAGCTTTCTTT; cdr3_aa: CASSQYRDGGTEAFF
v_call: TRBV2; j_call: TRBJ2-7; clone_size: NA; d_call: TRBD1; cdr3_nt: TGTGCCAGCAGGAGGACAGGGAAAACCTCCTACGAGCAGTACTTC; cdr3_aa: CASRRTGKTSYEQYF
v_call: TRBV12-3/TRBV12-4; j_call: TRBJ2-5; clone_size: NA; d_call: NA; cdr3_nt: TGTGCCAGCAATTGGGGGGAAGGCGAGACCCAGTACTTC; cdr3_aa: CASNWGEGETQYF
v_call: TRBV3-1/TRBV3-2; j_call: TRBJ2-7; clone_size: NA; d_call: NA; cdr3_nt: TGTGCCAGCAGCCAAGATGGTACCCGGGGGTCCTGCGAGCAGTACTTC; cdr3_aa: CASSQDGTRGSCEQYF
v_call: TRBV28; j_call: TRBJ1-2; clone_size: NA; d_call: NA; cdr3_nt: TGTGCCAGCAGCACTAGGACAGATCCGTTGGGCCACTATGGCTACACCTTC; cdr3_aa: CASSTRTDPLGHYGYTF
v_call: TRBV28; j_call: TRBJ1-5; clone_size: NA; d_call: NA; cdr3_nt: TGTGCCAGCAGTTTAGGACAGCTCGACAATCAGCCCCAGCATTTT; cdr3_aa: CASSLGQLDNQPQHF
v_call: TRBV28; j_call: TRBJ1-2; clone_size: NA; d_call: NA; cdr3_nt: TGTGCCAGCAGTTTGGGCAGCTATGGCTACACCTTC; cdr3_aa: CASSLGSYGYTF
v_call: TRBV4-1; j_call: TRBJ1-5; clone_size: once; d_call: NA; cdr3_nt: TGCGCCAGCCGGGAGGGGGACCCCCGGACTGGCAATCAGCCCCAGCATTTT; cdr3_aa: CASREGDPRTGNQPQHF
v_call: TRBV7-3; j_call: TRBJ2-1; clone_size: NA; d_call: TRBD1; cdr3_nt: TGTGCCAGCAGCCCAGGGACAGGGAGCAATGAGCAGTTCTTC; cdr3_aa: CASSPGTGSNEQFF
v_call: TRBV30; j_call: TRBJ1-5; clone_size: NA; d_call: NA; cdr3_nt: TGTGCCTGGTCGCGTGAGCCCCTGACCCAGCATTTT; cdr3_aa: CAWSREPLTQHF
v_call: TRBV4-1; j_call: TRBJ1-1; clone_size: NA; d_call: NA; cdr3_nt: TGCGCCAGCAGCCAAGTTCGAACGGTGAACACTGAAGCTTTCTTT; cdr3_aa: CASSQVRTVNTEAFF
v_call: TRBV24-1; j_call: TRBJ2-7; clone_size: NA; d_call: NA; cdr3_nt: TGTGCCACCAGTGATCATCCTCGGGGGGCTCTCTACGAGCAGTACTTC; cdr3_aa: CATSDHPRGALYEQYF
v_call: TRBV14; j_call: TRBJ1-4; clone_size: NA; d_call: TRBD1; cdr3_nt: TGTGCCAGCAGCCAAGATATACAGGGGGCACGAGTTGAAAAACTGTTTTTT; cdr3_aa: CASSQDIQGARVEKLFF
v_call: TRBV6-5; j_call: TRBJ1-5; clone_size: NA; d_call: NA; cdr3_nt: TGTGCCAGCAGTTACTCCGGTACAGGAGACAATCAGCCCCAGCATTTT; cdr3_aa: CASSYSGTGDNQPQHF
v_call: TRBV6-2/TRBV6-3; j_call: TRBJ1-2; clone_size: NA; d_call: NA; cdr3_nt: TGTGCCAGCAGTTACGCGTCCGCCTTCCGGGGCTACACCTTC; cdr3_aa: CASSYASAFRGYTF
v_call: TRBV7-9; j_call: TRBJ2-7; clone_size: once; d_call: TRBD1; cdr3_nt: TGTGCCAGCAGCATGGACAGGGGCGAGCAGTACTTC; cdr3_aa: CASSMDRGEQYF
v_call: TRBV7-2; j_call: TRBJ1-1; clone_size: once; d_call: TRBD1; cdr3_nt: TGTGCCAGCAGCTTAGTAGGGACAGAGAACACTGAAGCTTTCTTT; cdr3_aa: CASSLVGTENTEAFF
v_call: TRBV6-2/TRBV6-3; j_call: TRBJ2-1; clone_size: NA; d_call: TRBD2; cdr3_nt: TGTGCCAGCAGTTATAGCGGGAGGGGCTCCTACAATGAGCAGTTCTTC; cdr3_aa: CASSYSGRGSYNEQFF
v_call: TRBV4-2; j_call: TRBJ2-1; clone_size: few; d_call: NA; cdr3_nt: TGTGCCAGCAGCCAAGATTTGTGGGCGTCCAATGGTGAGCAGTTCTTC; cdr3_aa: CASSQDLWASNGEQFF
v_call: TRBV19; j_call: TRBJ1-1; clone_size: NA; d_call: NA; cdr3_nt: TGTGCCAGTAGGACCGACAGGCCAACAGAAGCTTTCTTT; cdr3_aa: CASRTDRPTEAFF
v_call: TRBV6-5; j_call: TRBJ2-2; clone_size: once; d_call: NA; cdr3_nt: TGTGCCAGCAGACGACCAGGGGTTACCGGGGAGCTGTTTTTT; cdr3_aa: CASRRPGVTGELFF
v_call: TRBV5-5; j_call: TRBJ2-7; clone_size: NA; d_call: TRBD2; cdr3_nt: TGTGCCAGCAGCACCGGACTAGCGGGGACCTACGAGCAGTACTTC; cdr3_aa: CASSTGLAGTYEQYF
v_call: TRBV7-2; j_call: TRBJ1-1; clone_size: few; d_call: NA; cdr3_nt: TGTGCCAGCAGCTTAGCGCGCCGGACACAAGAAGCTTTCTTT; cdr3_aa: CASSLARRTQEAFF
v_call: TRBV7-2; j_call: TRBJ1-4; clone_size: NA; d_call: NA; cdr3_nt: TGTGCCAGCAGCTTAGCAGGAACAGGGGAAAAACTGTTTTTT; cdr3_aa: CASSLAGTGEKLFF